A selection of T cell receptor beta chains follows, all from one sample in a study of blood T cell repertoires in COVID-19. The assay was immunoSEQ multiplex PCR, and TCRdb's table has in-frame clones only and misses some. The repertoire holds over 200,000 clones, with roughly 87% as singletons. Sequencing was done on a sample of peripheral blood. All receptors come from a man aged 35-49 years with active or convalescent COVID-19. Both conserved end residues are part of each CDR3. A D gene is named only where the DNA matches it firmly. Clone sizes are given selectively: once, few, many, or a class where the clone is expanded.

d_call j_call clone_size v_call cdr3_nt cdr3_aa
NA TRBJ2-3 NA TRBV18 TGTGCCAGCTCACGGGGCAGCACAGATACGCAGTATTTT CASSRGSTDTQYF
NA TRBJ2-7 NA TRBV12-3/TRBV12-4 TGTGCCAGCGGGGGGACCGACAACGAGCAGTACTTC CASGGTDNEQYF
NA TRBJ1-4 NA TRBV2 TGTGCCAGCAGCCGCAACGATCGGGGGGGGGAAAAACTGTTTTTT CASSRNDRGGEKLFF
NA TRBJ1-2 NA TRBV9 TGTGCCAGCAGCGCTTTGCGGGATGGCTACACCTTC CASSALRDGYTF
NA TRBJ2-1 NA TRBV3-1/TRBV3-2 TGTGCCAGCAGCCAAGGGGTAGGCGCGGGGCCTTCGTATGAGCAGTTCTTC CASSQGVGAGPSYEQFF
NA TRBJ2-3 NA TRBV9 TGTGCCAGCAGCCCTCAGGGGGAGGTGGATACGCAGTATTTT CASSPQGEVDTQYF
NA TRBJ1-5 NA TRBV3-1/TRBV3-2 TGTGCCAGCAGCCAAGATAACGGTAATCAGCCCCAGCATTTT CASSQDNGNQPQHF
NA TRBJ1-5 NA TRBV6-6 TGTGCCAGCAGTATCGACAGGAATCAGCCCCAGCATTTT CASSIDRNQPQHF
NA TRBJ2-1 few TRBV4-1 TGCGCCAGCAGCCAAGTAGGTGGCCGGAGCTCCTACAATGAGCAGTTCTTC CASSQVGGRSSYNEQFF
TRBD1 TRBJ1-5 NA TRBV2 TGTGCCAGCAGGACAGGGAATCAGCCCCAGCATTTT CASRTGNQPQHF
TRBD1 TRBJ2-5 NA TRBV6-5 TGTGCCAGCAGTAACAGGGGGGTGGAGACCCAGTACTTC CASSNRGVETQYF
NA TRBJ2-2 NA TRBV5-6 TGTGCCAGCAGCTTGGCCGGGGGACCGGCCGGGGAGCTGTTTTTT CASSLAGGPAGELFF
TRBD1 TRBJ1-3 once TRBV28 TGTGCCAGCAGTTTACAAGGGACAGGGGGCGGAAACACCATATATTTT CASSLQGTGGGNTIYF
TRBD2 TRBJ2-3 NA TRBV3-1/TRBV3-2 TGTGCCAGCAGCCAATTGGGAGGGAGGGCCAATACGCAGTATTTT CASSQLGGRANTQYF
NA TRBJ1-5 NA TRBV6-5 TGTGCCAGCAGTCCTGTAACGGGCAATCAGCCCCAGCATTTT CASSPVTGNQPQHF
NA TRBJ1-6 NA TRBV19 TGTGCCAGTAGTATACAGCGGAATTCACCCCTCCACTTT CASSIQRNSPLHF
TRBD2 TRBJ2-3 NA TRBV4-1 TGCGCCAGCAGCCAGCTCATAGGCGGGAGTACAGATACGCAGTATTTT CASSQLIGGSTDTQYF
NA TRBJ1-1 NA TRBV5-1 TGCGCCAGCAAGGCGGGGGCCCGGGGTTTGACCATGAACACTGAAGCTTTCTTT CASKAGARGLTMNTEAFF
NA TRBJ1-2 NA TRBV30 TGTGCCTGGAGTGTGTCCCTTAACTATGGCTACACCTTC CAWSVSLNYGYTF
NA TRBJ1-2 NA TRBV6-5 TGTGCCAGCTCTCCTCGGGGGGCAGGGGACTATGGCTACACCTTC CASSPRGAGDYGYTF
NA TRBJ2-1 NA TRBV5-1 TGCGCCAGCAGCTTGGATGACGCGGAGAAATACAATGAGCAGTTCTTC CASSLDDAEKYNEQFF
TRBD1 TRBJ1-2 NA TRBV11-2 TGTGCCAGCAGCTTAGATGGGGGGACAGGGGTGTATGGCTACACCTTC CASSLDGGTGVYGYTF
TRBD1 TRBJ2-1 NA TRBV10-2 TGCGCCAGCAGGACAGGGGGCTCCTACAATGAGCAGTTCTTC CASRTGGSYNEQFF
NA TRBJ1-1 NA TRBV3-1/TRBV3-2 TGTGCCAGCAGCCCTACACCGGGCACTGAAGCTTTCTTT CASSPTPGTEAFF
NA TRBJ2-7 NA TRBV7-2 TGTGCCAGCAGCTTAGGAGATGGCGGTCTCTACGAGCAGTACTTC CASSLGDGGLYEQYF
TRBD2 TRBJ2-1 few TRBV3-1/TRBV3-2 TGTGCCAGCAGGCCACTAGCGGGAAACAATGAGCAGTTCTTC CASRPLAGNNEQFF
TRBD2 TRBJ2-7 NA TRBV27 TGTGCCAGCTCGGAGGCCACTAGCGGGAGGGTCCACGAGCAGTACTTC CASSEATSGRVHEQYF
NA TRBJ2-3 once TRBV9 TGTGCCAGCAGCGCATCCCCACCGGGACTCAGCGATACGCAGTATTTT CASSASPPGLSDTQYF
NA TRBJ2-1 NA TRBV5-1 TGCGCCAGCAGCCTGGCAGGAAATGAGCAGTTCTTC CASSLAGNEQFF
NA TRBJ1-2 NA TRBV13 TGTGCCAGCAGGGTACAGGGCGGGAACTATGGCTACACCTTC CASRVQGGNYGYTF
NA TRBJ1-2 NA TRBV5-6 TGTGCCAGCAGCTTGCTACAGGCTGTCTATGGCTACACCTTC CASSLLQAVYGYTF
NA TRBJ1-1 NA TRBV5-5 TGTGCCAGTCAGGTTTTCATGAACACTGAAGCTTTCTTT CASQVFMNTEAFF
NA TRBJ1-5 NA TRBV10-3 TGTGCCACCCGAGGTTATAGCAATCAGCCCCAGCATTTT CATRGYSNQPQHF
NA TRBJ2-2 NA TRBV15 TGTGCCACCCTCGGGGGGAACACCGGGGAGCTGTTTTTT CATLGGNTGELFF
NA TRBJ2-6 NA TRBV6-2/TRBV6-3 TGTGCCAGCAGTTCAGACTCTGGGGCCAACGTCCTGACTTTC CASSSDSGANVLTF
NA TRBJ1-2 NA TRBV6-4 TGTGCCAGCAGTCGGGGGGGCTATGGCTACACCTTC CASSRGGYGYTF
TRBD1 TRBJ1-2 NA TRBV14 TGTGCCAGCAGCCCAGTAACCGGGACAGCATATGGCTACACCTTC CASSPVTGTAYGYTF
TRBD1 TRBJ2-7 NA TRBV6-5 TGTGCCAGCAAGAATAGACAGGGGGCCAGCGAGCAGTACTTC CASKNRQGASEQYF
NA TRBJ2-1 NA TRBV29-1 TGCAGCGCGCGGAGGGATGAGCAGTTCTTC CSARRDEQFF
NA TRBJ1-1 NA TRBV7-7 TGTGCCAGCAGCGCGTGGCTGCGAGGGATGAACACTGAAGCTTTCTTT CASSAWLRGMNTEAFF
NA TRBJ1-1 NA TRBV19 TGTGCCAGTAGTATAGGGTCTGGGAGATACACTGAAGCTTTCTTT CASSIGSGRYTEAFF
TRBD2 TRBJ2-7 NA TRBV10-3 TGTGCCATCAGGGGACTAGCAGACACCTACGAGCAGTACTTC CAIRGLADTYEQYF
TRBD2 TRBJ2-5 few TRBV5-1 TGCGCCAGCAGCCCGGCGGGAGCCAAAGAGACCCAGTACTTC CASSPAGAKETQYF